Shown below are 8 T cell receptor beta chains from a single sample sequenced in a study of cytotoxic CD8 clonotypes in ibrutinib-treated CLL. Clones were read by immunoSEQ multiplex PCR, and TCRdb kept only the in-frame ones, dropping some. The sample carries hundreds of thousands of clones, under 70% recorded once. Sequenced here: PBMCs, sampled after 36 months of ibrutinib treatment. The receptors were gathered from a human donor with chronic lymphocytic leukemia.

V is TRBV15 and J is TRBJ2-1; D ambiguous. This CDR3 contains 12 residues. Germline V gene sequence: CDR1 LNHNV, CDR2 YYDKDF (reference sequence). The V end lost 1 base, the J end lost 6 bases, and 4 bases lay between the germline ends. CDR3: CATSRVPNEQFF. In DNA, the CDR3 is TGTGCCACCAGCAGAGTCCCCAATGAGCAGTTCTTC.

Here the CDR3 reads CATQERGGRTDTQYF. CDR3 nucleotides: TGTGCCACCCAAGAACGCGGGGGGCGCACAGATACGCAGTATTTT. V usage is TRBV19 and J usage is TRBJ2-3; 8 bases are shared with TRBD2. CDR1 is LNHDA, CDR2 SQIVND, per germline (reference sequence). V shed 10 bases and J 1 base; nucleotides not matched to a gene: 10. The CDR3 extends over 15 amino acids.

The rearrangement links TRBV4-3 to TRBJ2-6; maybe TRBD2 (5 bases). Germline loops: CDR1 LGHNA, CDR2 YSLEER. Trimming took off 1 base at V and 0 bases at J, with 10 bases between the two ends. The CDR3 is 17 residues long. This chain's CDR3 is CASSQVQRISGANVLTF. The DNA for the CDR3 is TGCGCCAGCAGCCAAGTCCAGCGGATCTCTGGGGCCAACGTCCTGACTTTC.

The rearrangement joins TRBV4-2 to TRBJ2-7, with D maybe TRBD2 (6 bases). V lost 1 base and J lost 2, with 15 bases in between. CDR1 LGHNA and CDR2 YNFKEQ come from the germline V gene. This CDR3 has 16 amino acids. CDR3 amino acids: CASSQGIGGTTYEQYF. CDR3 in DNA: TGTGCCAGCAGCCAAGGGATTGGGGGGACGACCTACGAGCAGTACTTC.

The chain employs TRBV2 and TRBJ1-5; D call uncertain. Trimming removed 6 bases from V and 3 bases from J, with 9 bases in between. Per germline, CDR1 SNHLY and CDR2 FYNNEI. The CDR3 sequence is 13 residues long. The CDR3 protein is CASRSEYNQPQHF. The CDR3 nucleotides read TGTGCCAGCAGGTCTGAGTACAATCAGCCCCAGCATTTT.

This clone was seen only a few times. The chain couples TRBV15 to TRBJ1-2; D gene ambiguous. Trimming removed 0 bases at V and 10 bases at J, with 9 bases between. Germline-derived CDR1 and CDR2 are LNHNV and YYDKDF (reference sequence). The CDR3 contains 12 residues. The DNA for the CDR3 is TGTGCCACCAGCAGAGACAAGTTGTCCTACACCTTC. Residues: CATSRDKLSYTF.

This chain uses TRBV4-1 with TRBJ1-6; 9 bases line up with TRBD1. CDR1 MGHRA and CDR2 YSYEKL come from the germline V gene. V lost 1 base, J lost 8 bases, and 15 bases stayed unmatched. CDR3 size: 19 residues. The CDR3: CASSQARSGTGGIDSPLHF. The CDR3 nucleotides are TGCGCCAGCAGCCAAGCTCGATCGGGAACAGGGGGCATAGATTCACCCCTCCACTTT.

The rearrangement joins TRBV9 to TRBJ1-2, with unresolved D. V was shortened by 0 bases and J by 4 bases, with 13 bases between the two germline ends. This CDR3 region has 15 residues. CDR1 SGDLS and CDR2 YYNGEE come from the germline V gene. CDR3 sequence: CASSVGSGIVYGYTF. Written as DNA, the CDR3 is TGTGCCAGCAGCGTAGGTAGCGGTATAGTCTATGGCTACACCTTC.